The next 11 T cell receptor beta chains were all read from a single sample in a study of blood T cell repertoires in COVID-19 (dated by TCRdb to 2018 to 2021). The library relied on the immunoSEQ multiplex PCR assay. TCRdb holds this immuneACCESS table with in-frame rearrangements only. Some clones are missing; in checked studies, unresolved V genes explain under half, and the rest has no known cause. The sample table contains about 390,000 clones; only one count was recorded for about 87% of them. Together, the top ten hold roughly a tenth of the sample. Sequencing used PBMCs or T cells enriched from blood (not recorded which). These receptors originate from a woman between 45 and 65 years old who had recovered from COVID-19.

V usage is TRBV3-1 (or the pseudogene TRBV3-2) and J usage is TRBJ1-2; 11 bases align to TRBD1. Trimming cost V 6 bases and J 3 bases; bases outside gene matches: 9. The germline V gene has CDR1 LGHDT and CDR2 YNNKEL (reference sequence). The CDR3 runs 16 residues. The CDR3 nucleotides are TGTGCCAGCAGGAAAAGAGGACAGGGGGCGGACTATGGCTACACCTTC. This codes for CASRKRGQGADYGYTF.

J is TRBJ1-5 and V is TRBV5-6; 7 bases align to TRBD1. This CDR3 contains 14 residues. The germline CDR1 and CDR2 sequences are SGHDT and YYEEEE. The trim removed 4 bases at V and 2 bases at J, leaving 3 bases unmatched. CDR3 bases: TGTGCCAGCAGCGTGGGACAGCGCAATCAGCCCCAGCATTTT. Protein product: CASSVGQRNQPQHF.

In its sample, this clone was seen once. J is TRBJ2-3 and V is TRBV29-1, with unresolved D. The CDR3 loop spans 12 amino acids. Germline CDR1 and CDR2: SQVTM and ANQGSEA. V was shortened by 3 bases and J by 6 bases, with 10 bases between the two germline ends. CDR3 protein: CSVESSGDTQYF. The CDR3 bases are TGCAGCGTTGAGTCTAGTGGGGATACGCAGTATTTT.

The rearrangement joins TRBV29-1 to TRBJ1-1; perhaps TRBD1 as D (6 bases). With 0 bases removed from V and 1 base from J, the gap between germline ends came to 12 bases. The germline CDR1 and CDR2 sequences are SQVTM and ANQGSEA. The CDR3 is 15 amino acids. The CDR3: CSVEDSDRPNTEAFF. In DNA form, the CDR3 reads TGCAGCGTTGAAGATTCGGACAGACCGAACACTGAAGCTTTCTTT.

The chain recombines TRBV10-3 with TRBJ2-3; TRBD2 aligns across 14 bases. Germline trimming cut 4 bases from V and 2 bases from J; bases unmatched to any gene: 14. Germline assignment: CDR1 ENHRY and CDR2 SYGVKD. The CDR3 consists of 20 residues. The CDR3 loop is CAISASGPGLAGVFTDTQYF. In nucleotides, the CDR3 is TGTGCCATCAGTGCCTCCGGCCCGGGACTAGCGGGGGTGTTCACAGATACGCAGTATTTT.

V gene TRBV19 combines with J gene TRBJ2-1, with D unresolved. Germline-derived CDR1 and CDR2 are LNHDA and SQIVND (reference sequence). Trimming cost V 2 bases and J 1 base, with 9 bases left between them. The CDR3 has 15 amino acids. CDR3 DNA: TGTGCCAGTAGTATAATGACTTATTCCTACAATGAGCAGTTCTTC. It codes for CASSIMTYSYNEQFF. Combining the CDR3 with reference TRBV19 and TRBJ2-1 gives the whole variable domain DGGITQSPKYLFRKEGQNVTLSCEQNLNHDAMYWYRQDPGQGLRLIYYSQIVNDFQKGDIAEGYSVSREKKESFPLTVTSAQKNPTAFYLCASSIMTYSYNEQFFGPGTRLTVL.

In this sample, this clone turned up once. V is TRBV6-5 and J is TRBJ2-5, with D perhaps TRBD2 (5 bases). The CDR3 loop spans 13 amino acids. With 2 bases removed from V and 3 bases from J, the gap between germline ends came to 7 bases. Germline CDR1 reads MNHEY; CDR2 reads SVGAGI. CDR3 sequence: CASSYGLKETQYF. DNA for the CDR3: TGTGCCAGCAGTTACGGACTGAAAGAGACCCAGTACTTC.

Here the CDR3 reads CASSVGAGGPVGELFF. The CDR3 nucleotides read TGTGCCAGCAGCGTAGGAGCGGGGGGGCCGGTCGGGGAGCTGTTTTTT. The rearrangement joins TRBV9 to TRBJ2-2; 10 nucleotides line up with TRBD2. Trimming took 0 bases from V and 7 from J; bases not matched to a gene: 6. The CDR3 length is 16 residues. Germline lookup yields CDR1 SGDLS and CDR2 YYNGEE.

This clone was picked up one time. The chain joins TRBV28 to TRBJ2-7, with D possibly TRBD1 on 5 matching bases. Per the germline V gene, CDR1 is MDHEN and CDR2 is SYDVKM. The length of the CDR3 is 12 residues. V lost 6 bases and J lost 3, with 9 bases in between. Here the CDR3 reads CASRDTSYEQYF. The CDR3 bases are TGTGCCAGCAGGGACACGAGCTACGAGCAGTACTTC.

V gene TRBV7-2 combines with J gene TRBJ2-3; 7 nucleotides match TRBD2. J was trimmed by 0 bases and V by 0 bases; bases with no gene match: 0. From germline, CDR1 is SGHTA and CDR2 FQGNSA. The CDR3 is 15 residues long. For the CDR3, the DNA is TGTGCCAGCAGCTTAGCGGGACTAAGCACAGATACGCAGTATTTT. Its translation: CASSLAGLSTDTQYF.

The rearrangement joins TRBV20-1 to TRBJ1-1; no firm D call. V was pared by 5 bases and J by 2 bases, with 6 bases between. The CDR3 has 11 amino acids. Germline V gene lookup returns CDR1 DFQATT and CDR2 SNEGSKA (reference sequence). In nucleotides, the CDR3 is TGCAGTGCTTTGAGAAACACTGAAGCTTTCTTT. Residues: CSALRNTEAFF.